The 2 T cell receptor beta chains reported below all come from one sample, sequenced in a study of T cell repertoires in cytomegalovirus infection. These receptors are not linked to any known antigen. TCRdb used MiXCR to reprocess the reads, holding one entry per CDR3 protein. The repertoire holds 650,000 to 900,000 distinct CDR3 sequences, with less than 35% as singletons. Sequenced here: cultured CD8+ T cells from PBMCs, sampled from culture after CMV antigen stimulation. These receptors were obtained from a human donor in good health (CMV status not recorded). Some clones in this sample may be carry-over from other donors' samples.

A word on this clonotype: Relative to the germline gene, one junction end is altered; a read error may explain this. The CDR3 nucleotides are TGTGCCAGCAGTACGAAGCGGGGGTCAACTAGGGCTGAGGTCTTC. Protein sequence: CASSTKRGSTRAEVF. The chain carries TRBV28 and TRBJ2-5; TRBD2 matches at 8 bases. CDR1 is MDHEN and CDR2 is SYDVKM in the germline V gene. The CDR3 extends over 15 amino acids.

The genes are TRBV29-1 and TRBJ2-3; possibly TRBD1 for D (6 bases). This CDR3 has 13 residues. V was pared by 7 bases and J by 2 bases, with 13 bases between. Per the germline V gene, CDR1 is SQVTM and CDR2 is ANQGSEA. The CDR3 is CSAQGINTDTQYF. CDR3 coding DNA: TGCAGCGCCCAGGGGATCAACACAGATACGCAGTATTTT.